The 26 T cell receptor beta chains given below trace back to one sample, sequenced in a study of breast tumors, draining lymph nodes, adjacent tissues. Breast cancer patients provided tissue from their axillary draining lymph nodes. TCRdb re-analysed the multiplex PCR reads in MiXCR, keeping a single row per CDR3 protein. This sample yields some 140,000 distinct CDR3 sequences, of which about a fifth are seen a single time; roughly 2.6% belongs to the top ten. Sequencing used axillary lymph node tissue. The receptor set was obtained from a female donor with breast cancer. Some clones in this sample may be carry-over from other donors' samples.

To note about this clonotype: A read error may be the cause here, since a much bigger clone is one base away. The V call is TRBV20-1, the J call TRBJ2-7, with 11 nucleotides matching TRBD1. The CDR3 has 15 residues. From germline, CDR1 is DFQATT and CDR2 SNEGSKA (reference sequence). CDR3 sequence: CSAAPGTGGSYGQYF. The CDR3 bases are TGCAGTGCTGCACCGGGGACAGGGGGGTCCTACGGGCAGTACTTC.

This clonotype was recorded a few times. A much larger clone is a single base away; this may be a read error. Here the CDR3 reads CASSPLAGLGDTQYF. The DNA of the CDR3 is TGCGCCAGCAGCCCTTTAGCGGGATTGGGAGATACGCAGTATTTT. V gene TRBV5-1 combines with J gene TRBJ2-3; 8 nucleotides line up with TRBD2. Germline-derived CDR1 and CDR2 are SGHRS and YFSETQ. The CDR3 is made up of 15 amino acids. Germline trimming cut 4 bases from V and 5 bases from J; bases unmatched to any gene: 9.

This clonotype was recorded at least ten times. The chain links TRBV7-9 to TRBJ2-7, with D maybe TRBD1 (6 bases). Trimming pared 4 bases from V and 11 bases from J, leaving 18 bases between. The CDR3 has 13 residues. From germline, CDR1 is SEHNR and CDR2 FQNEAQ (reference sequence). The CDR3 reads CASSSDFPGQKYF. The CDR3 coding sequence is TGTGCCAGCAGCTCCGACTTCCCGGGACAAAAGTACTTC.

This clonotype has ten or more counts. The chain joins TRBV27 to TRBJ2-1; D call uncertain. The CDR3 spans 11 residues. The V end lost 6 bases, the J end lost 7 bases, and 7 bases lay between the germline ends. CDR1 and CDR2 from the germline V gene are MNHEY and SMNVEV (reference sequence). The chain's CDR3 is CASSRKNEQFF. The CDR3, as DNA: TGTGCCAGCAGCCGAAAGAATGAGCAGTTCTTC.

This clonotype occurred many times. V is TRBV14 and J is TRBJ2-5; D is unclear. Germline V gene data show CDR1 as SGHDN and CDR2 as FVKESK. With 0 bases removed from V and 4 bases from J, the gap between germline ends came to 18 bases. The CDR3 spans 17 residues. As DNA, the CDR3 is TGTGCCAGCAGCCAAGACCCCGAGACCAACAACGTAGAGACCCAGTACTTC. This encodes CASSQDPETNNVETQYF.

Many counts were recorded for this clonotype. This chain uses TRBV19 with TRBJ2-1, with 7 bases fitting TRBD2. The CDR3 sequence is 15 residues long. The V gene's germline CDR1 is LNHDA and CDR2 SQIVND (reference sequence). V lost 3 bases to trimming and J lost 6 bases; unmatched junction nucleotides: 8. The CDR3 loop reads CASSILPTSLNEQFF. CDR3 nucleotide sequence: TGTGCCAGTAGTATCTTGCCGACTAGCCTCAATGAGCAGTTCTTC. Combining the CDR3 with reference TRBV19 and TRBJ2-1 gives the whole variable domain DGGITQSPKYLFRKEGQNVTLSCEQNLNHDAMYWYRQDPGQGLRLIYYSQIVNDFQKGDIAEGYSVSREKKESFPLTVTSAQKNPTAFYLCASSILPTSLNEQFFGPGTRLTVL.

This clonotype was detected ten times or more. The genes are TRBV20-1 and TRBJ2-7; TRBD2 matches 9 bases. The CDR3 loop spans 13 amino acids. V lost 3 bases to trimming and J lost 6 bases; unmatched junction nucleotides: 6. Germline V lookup: CDR1 DFQATT, CDR2 SNEGSKA (reference sequence). The CDR3 bases are TGCAGTGCTAGCCCTAGCGGGATGTTCGAGCAGTACTTC. Translated, it gives CSASPSGMFEQYF.

On this clonotype: With a much larger clone just one base away, this may be a read error. V is TRBV7-9 and J is TRBJ2-2, with D unclear. V was clipped by 4 bases and J by 3 bases, with 9 bases between them. In germline, CDR1 is SEHNR, CDR2 FQNEAQ (reference sequence). The CDR3 has 14 residues. The CDR3 is CASSYDTYTGELFF. The CDR3 region has the DNA TGTGCCAGCAGCTACGACACCTACACCGGGGAGCTGTTTTTT.

The CDR3 DNA sequence: TGTGCCAGCAGTGACAGGGGTGCCCCCTCTGGGGCCAACGTCCTGACTTTC. This encodes CASSDRGAPSGANVLTF. The V and J genes are TRBV6-6 and TRBJ2-6; TRBD1 aligns across 8 bases. The germline CDR1 and CDR2 sequences are MNHNY and SVGAGI (reference sequence). The CDR3 totals 17 residues. The V gene end was trimmed by 5 bases and the J gene end by 0 bases; junction bases not matched to a gene: 6.

This clonotype was counted ten times or more. The chain has TRBV7-2 and TRBJ2-3, with D maybe TRBD2 (6 bases). V lost 6 bases and J lost 2, with 12 bases in between. CDR3 size: 14 residues. CDR1 is SGHTA, CDR2 FQGNSA, per germline. CDR3 sequence: CASSPTRDTDTQYF. The CDR3 DNA reads as TGTGCCAGCAGTCCGACTAGGGACACAGATACGCAGTATTTT.

About this clonotype: A much larger clone differs from this one at a single base, so this may be a read error. The V gene is TRBV27, the J gene TRBJ2-7, with D tentatively TRBD1 or TRBD2 (7 bases each). V was cut by 6 bases and J by 4 bases, with 13 bases left in between. Germline loops: CDR1 MNHEY, CDR2 SMNVEV (reference sequence). The CDR3 is 13 amino acids. The CDR3: CASRRQGGYEQYF. For the CDR3, the DNA is TGTGCCAGCAGGAGGCAGGGGGGGTACGAGCAGTACTTC.

This clonotype was recorded many times. The chain couples TRBV29-1 to TRBJ2-1; 10 bases are a match to TRBD2. CDR1 SQVTM and CDR2 ANQGSEA come from the germline V gene. V gave up 0 bases and J gave up 4 bases; unmatched junction bases: 9. This CDR3 contains 17 residues. In DNA, the CDR3 is TGCAGCGTTGAAGATCTGTCTAGCGGGAGCGGGTACAATGAGCAGTTCTTC. Its translation: CSVEDLSSGSGYNEQFF.

This clonotype was counted ten times or more. The chain couples TRBV20-1 to TRBJ2-3; 10 bases are a match to TRBD2. The germline gives CDR1 DFQATT, CDR2 SNEGSKA (reference sequence). The CDR3 has 16 residues. V was pared by 4 bases and J by 2 bases, with 9 bases of the junction left unmatched. This CDR3 reads CSANSGLAGDTDTQYF. As DNA, the CDR3 is TGCAGTGCTAACTCCGGGCTAGCGGGAGACACAGATACGCAGTATTTT.

At least ten counts were recorded for this clonotype. The V call is TRBV7-3, the J call TRBJ2-2; D possibly corresponds to TRBD2 (5 bases). Germline V gives CDR1 SGHTA, CDR2 FQGTGA. With 3 bases removed from V and 5 bases from J, the gap between germline ends came to 13 bases. The length of the CDR3 is 15 residues. The CDR3 spells CASSLGSLGTGELFF. Here the CDR3 DNA reads TGTGCCAGCAGCTTGGGGAGCCTCGGGACCGGGGAGCTGTTTTTT.

There are many counts of this clonotype. The genes are TRBV20-1 and TRBJ2-1; TRBD2 agrees at 8 bases. Germline V gene data show CDR1 as DFQATT and CDR2 as SNEGSKA (reference sequence). The CDR3 loop spans 15 amino acids. Unmatched junction bases numbered 8, after V lost 3 bases and J lost 4 bases. The CDR3 loop is CSASVTSGAYNEQFF. As DNA, the CDR3 is TGCAGTGCTAGCGTTACTAGCGGAGCTTACAATGAGCAGTTCTTC.

Ten or more counts support this clonotype. The chain recombines TRBV7-8 with TRBJ2-1, with D hard to call. V was cut by 7 bases and J by 4 bases, with 17 bases left in between. The length of the CDR3 is 15 residues. The germline gives CDR1 SGHVS, CDR2 FQNEAQ. The CDR3 region is CASIHILGPYNEQFF. Written as DNA, the CDR3 is TGTGCCAGCATCCATATCTTGGGCCCTTACAATGAGCAGTTCTTC.

This clonotype was seen many times. V gene TRBV12-3 or TRBV12-4 combines with J gene TRBJ2-3; the match to TRBD1 covers 9 bases. The J segment lost 6 bases and the V segment lost 6 bases, leaving 10 bases of the junction unmatched. The CDR3 spans 15 residues. The CDR3 nucleotides read TGTGCCAGCAGCCCAAACAGGGGGCGCGTCGATACGCAGTATTTT. Translating it yields CASSPNRGRVDTQYF.

By sample fraction, this clonotype is medium-sized. At one boundary the junction diverges from the germline segment, which might be a read error. The V call is TRBV5-4, the J call TRBJ2-7; D is ambiguous. Germline V gene data show CDR1 as SGHNT and CDR2 as YYREEE (reference sequence). CDR3 length: 11 amino acids. CDR3 residues: CASSLGYEQYF. Here the CDR3 DNA reads TGCGCCAGCAGCTTGGGCTACGAGCAGTACTTC.

This clonotype has just a few counts. The V gene is TRBV5-5, the J gene TRBJ2-1; the D is unclear. From germline, CDR1 is SGHKS and CDR2 YYEKEE (reference sequence). V shed 4 bases and J shed 0 bases, with 14 bases lying between them. This CDR3 is 16 amino acids long. The CDR3 DNA reads TGTGCCAGCAGCCCTCAACGGCGTACCTCCTACAATGAGCAGTTCTTC. Protein product: CASSPQRRTSYNEQFF.

This clonotype has ten or more counts. This sequence joins TRBV6-5 and TRBJ2-7; the D gene is possibly TRBD1 (6 bases). Trimming left V 0 bases short and J 5 bases short, with 11 bases between. There are 14 residues in the CDR3. Germline V gene sequence: CDR1 MNHEY, CDR2 SVGAGI. CDR3 coding DNA: TGTGCCAGCAGTTACTCGGGGGCATATGACGAGCAGTACTTC. This codes for CASSYSGAYDEQYF.

Note on this clonotype: The conserved final phenylalanine or tryptophan is absent from the CDR3, which likely points to a read error. The DNA is left out, because the CDR3 cannot be placed on it with certainty; the CDR3 is given as TCRdb lists it. The chain combines TRBV11-2 with TRBJ2-5; the table's D call, TRBD1, was not checked against the DNA. CDR1 and CDR2 (germline): SGHAT, FQNNGV. Both ends counted, the CDR3 spans 15 residues. The chain's CDR3 is CASSLGQSIQETRYS.

V usage is TRBV6-6 and J usage is TRBJ2-7; unclear D gene. CDR3 length equals 13 residues. Germline-derived CDR1 and CDR2 are MNHNY and SVGAGI (reference sequence). V shed 8 bases and J shed 0 bases, with 11 bases lying between them. The CDR3 DNA reads TGTGCCAGCGGTTTAGGTCCCTCCTACGAGCAGTACTTC. It is translated as CASGLGPSYEQYF.

This clonotype was counted ten times or more. The genes are TRBV19 and TRBJ2-7; tentatively, D is TRBD2 (6 bases). V lost 3 bases to trimming and J lost 5 bases, with 14 bases between them. This CDR3 is built from 14 residues. CDR1 is LNHDA, CDR2 SQIVND, per germline (reference sequence). CDR3 DNA: TGTGCCAGTAGTATGGGGTCCAGGGAGGACGAGCAGTACTTC. Translation gives CASSMGSREDEQYF.

This rearrangement joins TRBV6-1 to TRBJ2-6; D unclear. The germline V gene has CDR1 MNHNS and CDR2 SASEGT. The CDR3 runs 17 residues. The V end lost 7 bases, the J end lost 2 bases, and 18 bases lay between the germline ends. The CDR3, as DNA: TGTGCCAGCACCCTCCCCCCCGCGGTGACTGGGGCCAACGTCCTGACTTTC. It is translated as CASTLPPAVTGANVLTF.

Comments on this clonotype: Germline is not matched at one junction end, which may reflect a read error. This sequence joins TRBV18 and TRBJ2-7; 8 bases agree with TRBD1. Germline assignment: CDR1 KGHSH and CDR2 LQKENI. This CDR3 has 15 amino acids. This CDR3 reads CASSPPAGGPYEQSF. CDR3 DNA sequence: TGTGCCAGCTCACCACCGGCAGGGGGCCCCTACGAGCAGTCCTTC.

The genes are TRBV12-3 or TRBV12-4 and TRBJ2-7, with 9 nucleotides matching TRBD1. J lost 6 bases, V lost 5 bases, and 8 bases had no gene match. CDR3 length: 14 residues. The CDR3 here is CASSPGQGKGEQYF. CDR3 bases: TGTGCCAGCAGTCCGGGACAGGGAAAGGGCGAGCAGTACTTC.